This T cell receptor (beta chain) comes out of a study of identical twins. The CDR3 contains 16 residues. The germline V gene encodes CDR1 LGHNA and CDR2 YSLEER. The V and J ends lost 0 bases and 2 bases respectively, with 14 bases between them. A single record per CDR3 protein comes from TCRdb applying MiXCR to the 5' RACE reads. The sample lists 210,000 or so distinct CDR3 sequences; less than 20% were seen once. The same data also contributed to another study, on T cells expressing NK-cell markers. This second study notes: The sorts in several experiments were restricted to alpha-beta TCR T cells by an anti-gamma-delta TCR antibody.

The receptor's source is a woman between 18 and 29 years old in good health. The chain is built from TRBV4-3 and TRBJ2-7; D unclear. Source material: CD8+ T cells sorted from blood. CDR3 DNA sequence: TGCGCCAGCAGCCAAGACGTGACGAAACCCACCTACGAGCAGTACTTC. Its translation: CASSQDVTKPTYEQYF.